Following are 7 T cell receptor beta chains from one sample sequenced in a study of blood T cell repertoires in COVID-19. TCRdb's copy holds only in-frame clones and misses some; the assay was immunoSEQ multiplex PCR. This sample has about 270,000 clones, with 81% found just once. The sample comprised peripheral blood. These receptors all stem from a woman aged 60-75 years with active or convalescent COVID-19.

The table lists this clone with a count of one. The CDR3 loop reads CAKLGTGGPYGYTF. The CDR3, as DNA: TGTGCCAAACTTGGGACAGGCGGCCCTTATGGCTACACCTTC. The gene calls are TRBV9 and TRBJ1-2, with 8 bases identical to TRBD1. The CDR3 spans 14 residues. The trim removed 9 bases at V and 5 bases at J, leaving 12 bases unmatched. Germline-derived CDR1 and CDR2 are SGDLS and YYNGEE.

This clone was recorded once. At the DNA level, this CDR3 is encoded by other sequences in the same sample as well. The rearrangement uses TRBV12-3 or TRBV12-4 and TRBJ1-1; TRBD1 might be the D (5 bases). Trimming stripped 6 bases from V and 8 bases from J, with 16 bases between. This CDR3 comprises 13 residues. The CDR3 DNA follows: TGTGCCAGCAGCCCCGGTAGGGGTACCGAAGCTTTCTTT. Amino acid sequence: CASSPGRGTEAFF.

This clone was observed at least ten times. This chain uses TRBV2 with TRBJ1-3; 9 bases align to TRBD1. The CDR3 is 15 amino acids. Trimming took 5 bases from V and 1 from J; bases not matched to a gene: 3. Germline V gene sequence: CDR1 SNHLY, CDR2 FYNNEI. The CDR3 here is CASSLQGASGNTIYF. In nucleotides, the CDR3 is TGTGCCAGCAGTTTACAGGGGGCGTCTGGAAACACCATATATTTT.

The gene calls are TRBV29-1 and TRBJ2-1; a possible D gene is TRBD2 (7 bases). The V gene lost 0 bases and the J gene lost 10 bases, with 28 bases spanning the gap. Germline CDR1 is SQVTM and CDR2 is ANQGSEA. The CDR3 contains 18 residues. The CDR3 nucleotides read TGCAGCGTTGAAGATCTGAGGGGGGGCGCCATATTGAACCTCGAGCAGTTCTTC. It is translated as CSVEDLRGGAILNLEQFF.

V usage is TRBV5-5 and J usage is TRBJ1-4, with D possibly matching TRBD1 (6 bases). Germline CDR1 SGHKS, CDR2 YYEKEE (reference sequence). V was clipped by 2 bases and J by 0 bases, with 14 bases between them. CDR3 length: 17 residues. Written as DNA, the CDR3 is TGTGCCAGCAGCTTCGGACAGACGATCGCAACTAATGAAAAACTGTTTTTT. Amino acid sequence: CASSFGQTIATNEKLFF.

In this sample, this clone turned up a few times. This sequence may be a read error, since a much larger clone differs from it by one base. Other DNA sequences in the sample encode the same CDR3. The genes are TRBV10-3 and TRBJ1-2; weak D call: TRBD1 (6 bases). Trimming pared 2 bases from V and 2 bases from J, leaving 6 bases between. In germline, CDR1 is ENHRY, CDR2 SYGVKD. The CDR3 runs to 13 residues. Here the CDR3 reads CAISEGQNYGYTF. Written as DNA, the CDR3 is TGTGCCATCAGTGAGGGACAGAACTATGGCTACACCTTC.

The chain is built from TRBV25-1 and TRBJ1-2; maybe TRBD1 (6 bases). With 7 bases removed from V and 0 bases from J, the gap between germline ends came to 9 bases. Germline V gene lookup returns CDR1 MGHDK and CDR2 SYGVNS. This CDR3 has 13 residues. The chain's CDR3 is CASTEGANYGYTF. The CDR3 nucleotides read TGTGCCAGCACCGAGGGGGCTAACTATGGCTACACCTTC.